The T cell receptor (beta chain) under discussion was sequenced for a study of spatial heterogeneity in lung cancer. Overall study: Sequences of the beta chain were consistently detected in greater numbers than alpha-chain sequences.

The study, taken as a whole, reports: Follow-up blood showed ubiquitous expanded tumor TCRs less than blood at resection did.

This CDR3 spans 17 amino acids. The junction had 13 bases not matched to a gene; V was cut back by 6 bases and J by 2 bases. CDR1 and CDR2 from the germline V gene are ENHRY and SYGVKD. Each molecule of TCR cDNA was tagged with one unique molecular identifier. TCRdb recomputed calls from the 5' RACE reads with MiXCR, one row per CDR3 protein. The table includes approximately 5,400 distinct CDR3 sequences, almost 35% detected once. By its share, this clonotype is medium-sized. Its antigen is unidentified. In a library made to pick up alpha chains, this beta chain is a stray read with a size that means little. Time point meaning: sample taken at primary tumor resection. Whole RNA, isolated from tumor, nontumor lung or frozen PBMC, was sequenced without prior sorting. Donation came from about 72 patients with untreated early-stage non-small cell lung cancer.

The origin of this receptor is a female donor with early-stage non-small cell lung cancer. Sample: PBMCs, taken at surgery. V gene TRBV10-3 combines with J gene TRBJ2-3; 8 bases match TRBD2. DNA of the CDR3: TGTGCCATCAGGGCCTATTCTAGCGGGTCGACCACAGATACGCAGTATTTT. It is translated as CAIRAYSSGSTTDTQYF.